This T cell receptor (beta chain) was profiled in a study of T cell responses to AZD1222 COVID-19 vaccine. Clones were sequenced by immunoSEQ multiplex PCR, and TCRdb holds only the in-frame ones, with some missing. The sample carries some 170,000 clones, 85% to 90% recorded once. Notes on the study in general: Close to half of spike-specific TCRs reportedly recognize unmutated variant regions.

The CDR3 is 13 amino acids. Trimming removed 8 bases at V and 6 bases at J, with 14 bases between. Turning to this clone: The antigen is unknown.

The chain couples TRBV12-3 or TRBV12-4 to TRBJ2-1; tentative D call: TRBD2 (5 bases). This specimen consisted of peripheral blood, obtained 28 days after the second AZD1222 dose. The receptor comes from an adult who received the AZD1222 COVID-19 vaccine. The CDR3 loop is CASAGFEGNEQFF. The CDR3 nucleotides read TGTGCCAGCGCCGGGTTCGAGGGCAATGAGCAGTTCTTC.